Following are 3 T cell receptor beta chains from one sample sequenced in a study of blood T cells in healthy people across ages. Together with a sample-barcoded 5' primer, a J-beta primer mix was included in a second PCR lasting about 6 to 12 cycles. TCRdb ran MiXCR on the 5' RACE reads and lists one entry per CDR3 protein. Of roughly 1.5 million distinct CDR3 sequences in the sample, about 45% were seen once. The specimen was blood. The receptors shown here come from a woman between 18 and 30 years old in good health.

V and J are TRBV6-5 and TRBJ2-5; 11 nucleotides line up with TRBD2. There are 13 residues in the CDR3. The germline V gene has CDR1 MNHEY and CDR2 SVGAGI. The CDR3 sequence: CAVTLAGGETQYF. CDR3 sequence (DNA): TGTGCTGTTACTCTAGCGGGGGGTGAGACCCAGTACTTC.

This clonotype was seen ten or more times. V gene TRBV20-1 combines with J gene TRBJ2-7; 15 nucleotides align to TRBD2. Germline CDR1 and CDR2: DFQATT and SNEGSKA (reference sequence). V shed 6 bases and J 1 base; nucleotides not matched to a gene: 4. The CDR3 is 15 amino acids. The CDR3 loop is CSASGLAGGSYEQYF. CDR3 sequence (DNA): TGCAGTGCCTCGGGACTAGCGGGGGGATCCTACGAGCAGTACTTC.

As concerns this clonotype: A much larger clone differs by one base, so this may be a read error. CDR3 sequence reads: CASSQGTATELSYNEQYF. The CDR3, as DNA: TGCGCCAGCAGCCAAGGAACAGCCACCGAACTGTCCTACAATGAGCAGTACTTC. V is TRBV4-3 and J is TRBJ2-1; D is unresolved. TRBJ2-7 matches the DNA end more closely, so the J call is doubtful. The CDR3 is made up of 18 amino acids. The germline gives CDR1 LGHNA, CDR2 YSLEER.